This TCR beta chain is from a study of lymphopenia after photon versus proton radiotherapy. Study-level points and caveats: Proton therapy kept repertoires fairly stable, unlike photons, which gained effector/memory cells. Only patients who died were analyzed for survival; proton advantage is unproven. Oligoclonal CD8+ Temra expansion after nadir drove photon patients' diversity drop. Larger post-nadir TCR diversity loss correlated inversely with survival in deceased patients.

The table lists this clone with a few counts. As yet, its antigen is unknown. This CDR3 is 15 amino acids long. CDR1 is LNHDA, CDR2 SQIVND, per germline (reference sequence). Between the trimmed V and J ends, which lost 5 bases and 0 bases, there was a span of 10 bases. Only in-frame clones appear in the TCRdb table, and some are missing; sequencing was by immunoSEQ multiplex PCR. The repertoire holds tens of thousands of clones, with roughly 92% as singletons. This clonotype was obtained from a man aged 60 to 75 with cholangiocarcinoma. The V and J genes are TRBV19 and TRBJ1-4; possibly TRBD1 for D (5 bases). The input for sequencing was peripheral blood, taken from a patient treated with photon-based radiotherapy. The CDR3 nucleotides read TGTGCCAGTAGTTTCCAGACAGCAACTAATGAAAAACTGTTTTTT. It translates to CASSFQTATNEKLFF.